The rows below give T cell receptor beta chains drawn from one sample of a study of blood T cell repertoires in COVID-19. The repertoire was sequenced with immunoSEQ multiplex PCR; TCRdb's copy has only in-frame clones and lacks some. This sample has some 130,000 clones, with more than 75% found just once. The sample comprised peripheral blood. The receptors derive from a man between 45 and 60 years old with active COVID-19. Each CDR3 is given with its conserved first and last residue. D genes are given only for firm matches. The size entry is marked missing in some rows and otherwise reads once, few, many or a size class.

clone_size: .; j_call: TRBJ1-6; d_call: .; v_call: TRBV7-9; cdr3_aa: CASSLKGQGNSPLHF; cdr3_nt: TGTGCCAGCAGCTTAAAAGGCCAGGGGAACTCACCCCTCCACTTT
clone_size: .; j_call: TRBJ1-1; d_call: .; v_call: TRBV5-5; cdr3_aa: CASSLGQPNTEAFF; cdr3_nt: TGTGCCAGCAGCTTGGGACAGCCGAACACTGAAGCTTTCTTT
clone_size: once; j_call: TRBJ1-3; d_call: .; v_call: TRBV6-5; cdr3_aa: CASTTTGNTIYF; cdr3_nt: TGTGCCAGCACCACTACTGGAAACACCATATATTTT
clone_size: .; j_call: TRBJ1-1; d_call: .; v_call: TRBV25-1; cdr3_aa: CASSASGWGAEAFF; cdr3_nt: TGTGCCAGCAGTGCTTCTGGGTGGGGGGCTGAAGCTTTCTTT
clone_size: .; j_call: TRBJ2-5; d_call: .; v_call: TRBV15; cdr3_aa: CATSRDLSGKETQYF; cdr3_nt: TGTGCCACCAGCAGAGATTTGTCCGGGAAGGAGACCCAGTACTTC
clone_size: .; j_call: TRBJ1-2; d_call: TRBD1; v_call: TRBV5-1; cdr3_aa: CASSLTPGQSYGYTF; cdr3_nt: TGCGCCAGCAGCTTGACTCCGGGACAGAGCTATGGCTACACCTTC
clone_size: .; j_call: TRBJ2-2; d_call: .; v_call: TRBV3-1/TRBV3-2; cdr3_aa: CASSQYERGELFF; cdr3_nt: TGTGCCAGCAGCCAATACGAGCGCGGGGAGCTGTTTTTT
clone_size: .; j_call: TRBJ1-4; d_call: TRBD1; v_call: TRBV6-5; cdr3_aa: CASRGTGAQLFF; cdr3_nt: TGTGCCAGCAGGGGGACAGGAGCCCAACTGTTTTTT
clone_size: once; j_call: TRBJ1-1; d_call: TRBD1; v_call: TRBV30; cdr3_aa: CAWTPKQGRGTEAFF; cdr3_nt: TGTGCCTGGACCCCCAAACAGGGGAGAGGCACTGAAGCTTTCTTT
clone_size: .; j_call: TRBJ1-2; d_call: .; v_call: TRBV12-3/TRBV12-4; cdr3_aa: CASSGTRNYGYTF; cdr3_nt: TGTGCCAGCTCCGGGACAAGAAACTATGGCTACACCTTC
clone_size: .; j_call: TRBJ2-1; d_call: TRBD2; v_call: TRBV27; cdr3_aa: CASRNTSGGSYNEQFF; cdr3_nt: TGTGCCAGCAGAAATACTAGCGGGGGGTCGTACAATGAGCAGTTCTTC
clone_size: .; j_call: TRBJ1-2; d_call: .; v_call: TRBV27; cdr3_aa: CASTPHLGYGYTF; cdr3_nt: TGTGCCAGCACCCCCCACCTAGGCTATGGCTACACCTTC
clone_size: .; j_call: TRBJ2-6; d_call: .; v_call: TRBV30; cdr3_aa: CAWSELRGLYPNVLTF; cdr3_nt: TGTGCCTGGAGTGAACTACGAGGTCTCTATCCCAACGTCCTGACTTTC
clone_size: .; j_call: TRBJ1-6; d_call: TRBD1; v_call: TRBV19; cdr3_aa: CASSGQGMDSPLHF; cdr3_nt: TGTGCCAGTAGTGGACAGGGAATGGATTCACCCCTCCACTTT
clone_size: .; j_call: TRBJ1-2; d_call: TRBD1; v_call: TRBV6-2/TRBV6-3; cdr3_aa: CASRYGTGGDGGYTF; cdr3_nt: TGTGCCAGCAGATACGGGACAGGGGGCGATGGAGGCTACACCTTC
clone_size: few; j_call: TRBJ1-3; d_call: .; v_call: TRBV11-3; cdr3_aa: CASSPGQGNTIYF; cdr3_nt: TGTGCCAGCAGCCCTGGACAGGGAAACACCATATATTTT